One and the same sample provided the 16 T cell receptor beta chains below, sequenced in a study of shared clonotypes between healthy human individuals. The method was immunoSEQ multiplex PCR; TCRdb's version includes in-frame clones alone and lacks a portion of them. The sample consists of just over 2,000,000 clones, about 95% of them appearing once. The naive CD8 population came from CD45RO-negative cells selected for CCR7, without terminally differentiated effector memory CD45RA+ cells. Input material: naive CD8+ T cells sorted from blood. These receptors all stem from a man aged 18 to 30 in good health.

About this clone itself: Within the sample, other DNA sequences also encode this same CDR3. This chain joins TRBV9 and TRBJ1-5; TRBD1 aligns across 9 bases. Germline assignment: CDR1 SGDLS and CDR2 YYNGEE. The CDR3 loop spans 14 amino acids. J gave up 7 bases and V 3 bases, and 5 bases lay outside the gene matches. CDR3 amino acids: CASSATGGGQPQHF. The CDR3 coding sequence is TGTGCCAGCAGCGCTACAGGGGGCGGGCAGCCCCAGCATTTT.

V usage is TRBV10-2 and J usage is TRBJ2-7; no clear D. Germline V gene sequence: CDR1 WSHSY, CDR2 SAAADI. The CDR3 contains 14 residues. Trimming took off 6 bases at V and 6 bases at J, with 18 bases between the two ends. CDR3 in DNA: TGCGCCAGCAGAGGCGCGGTGGATTGGGGCGAGCAGTACTTC. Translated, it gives CASRGAVDWGEQYF.

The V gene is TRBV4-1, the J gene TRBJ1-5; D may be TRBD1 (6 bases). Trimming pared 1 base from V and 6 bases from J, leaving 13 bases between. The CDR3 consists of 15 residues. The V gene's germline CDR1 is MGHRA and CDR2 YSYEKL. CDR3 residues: CASSQGRGEVQPQHF. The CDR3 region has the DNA TGCGCCAGCAGCCAAGGCAGGGGTGAGGTTCAGCCCCAGCATTTT.

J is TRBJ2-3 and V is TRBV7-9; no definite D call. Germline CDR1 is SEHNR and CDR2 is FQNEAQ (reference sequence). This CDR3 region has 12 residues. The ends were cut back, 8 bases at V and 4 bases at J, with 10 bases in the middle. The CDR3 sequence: CASHQASDTQYF. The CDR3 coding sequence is TGTGCCAGCCATCAGGCTTCAGATACGCAGTATTTT. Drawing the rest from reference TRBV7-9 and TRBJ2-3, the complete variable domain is DTGVSQNPRHKITKRGQNVTFRCDPISEHNRLYWYRQTLGQGPEFLTYFQNEAQLEKSRLLSDRFSAERPKGSFSTLEIQRTEQGDSAMYLCASHQASDTQYFGPGTRLTVL.

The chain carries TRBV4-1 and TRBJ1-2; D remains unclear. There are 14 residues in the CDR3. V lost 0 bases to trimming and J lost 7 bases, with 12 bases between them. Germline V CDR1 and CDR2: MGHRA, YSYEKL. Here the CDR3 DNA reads TGCGCCAGCAGCCAAGACGCCGGGCCTGGTGGCTACACCTTC. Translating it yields CASSQDAGPGGYTF.

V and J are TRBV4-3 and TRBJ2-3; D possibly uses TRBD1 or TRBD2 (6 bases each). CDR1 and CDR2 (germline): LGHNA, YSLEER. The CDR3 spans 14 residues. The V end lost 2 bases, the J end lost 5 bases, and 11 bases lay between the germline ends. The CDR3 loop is CASSQWGAGDTQYF. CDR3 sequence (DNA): TGCGCCAGCAGCCAATGGGGGGCAGGAGATACGCAGTATTTT.

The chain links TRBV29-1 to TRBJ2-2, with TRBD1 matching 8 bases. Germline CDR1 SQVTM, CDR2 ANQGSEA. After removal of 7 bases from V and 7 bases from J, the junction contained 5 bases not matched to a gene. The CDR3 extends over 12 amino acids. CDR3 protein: CSAKQGDGELFF. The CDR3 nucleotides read TGCAGCGCTAAACAGGGGGACGGGGAGCTGTTTTTT.

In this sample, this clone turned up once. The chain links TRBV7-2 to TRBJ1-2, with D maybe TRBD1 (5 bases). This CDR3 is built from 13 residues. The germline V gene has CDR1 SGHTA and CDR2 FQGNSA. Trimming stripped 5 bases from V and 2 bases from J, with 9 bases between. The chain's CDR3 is CASSPGPNYGYTF. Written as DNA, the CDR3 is TGTGCCAGCAGCCCGGGACCAAACTATGGCTACACCTTC.

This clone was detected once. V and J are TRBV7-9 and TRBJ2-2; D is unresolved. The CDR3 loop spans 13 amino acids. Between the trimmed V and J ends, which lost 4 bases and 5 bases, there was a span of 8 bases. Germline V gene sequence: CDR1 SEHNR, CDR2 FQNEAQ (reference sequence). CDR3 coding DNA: TGTGCCAGCAGCTCGTTTTCTACCGGGGAGCTGTTTTTT. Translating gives CASSSFSTGELFF.

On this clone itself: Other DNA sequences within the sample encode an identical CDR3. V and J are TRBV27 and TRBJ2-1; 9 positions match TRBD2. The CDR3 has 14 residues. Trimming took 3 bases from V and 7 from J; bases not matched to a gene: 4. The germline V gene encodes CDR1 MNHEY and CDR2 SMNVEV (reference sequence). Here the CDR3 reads CASSFSGLANEQFF. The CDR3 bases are TGTGCCAGCAGTTTTTCGGGACTAGCAAATGAGCAGTTCTTC.

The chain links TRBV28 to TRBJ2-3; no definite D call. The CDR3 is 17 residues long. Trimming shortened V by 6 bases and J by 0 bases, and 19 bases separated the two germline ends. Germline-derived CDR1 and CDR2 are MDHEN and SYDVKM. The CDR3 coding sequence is TGTGCCAGCAGCCAAAGGTCCAGGACCTCTAGCACAGATACGCAGTATTTT. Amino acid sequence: CASSQRSRTSSTDTQYF.

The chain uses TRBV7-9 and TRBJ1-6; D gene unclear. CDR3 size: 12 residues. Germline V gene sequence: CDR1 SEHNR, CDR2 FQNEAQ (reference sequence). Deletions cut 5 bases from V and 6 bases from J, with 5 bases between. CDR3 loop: CASSPLNSPLHF. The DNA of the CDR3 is TGTGCCAGCAGCCCTCTTAATTCACCCCTCCACTTT.

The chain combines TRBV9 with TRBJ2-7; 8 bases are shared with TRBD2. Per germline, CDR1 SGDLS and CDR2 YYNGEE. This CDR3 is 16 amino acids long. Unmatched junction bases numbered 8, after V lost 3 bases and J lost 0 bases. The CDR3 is CASSAPGGRASYEQYF. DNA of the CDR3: TGTGCCAGCAGCGCTCCGGGGGGGAGAGCCTCCTACGAGCAGTACTTC.

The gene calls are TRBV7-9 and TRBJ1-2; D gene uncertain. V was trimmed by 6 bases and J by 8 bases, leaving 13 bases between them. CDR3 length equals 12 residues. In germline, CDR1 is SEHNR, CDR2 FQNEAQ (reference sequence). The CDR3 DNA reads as TGTGCCAGCAGTATTGATCTGACAGGCTACACCTTC. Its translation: CASSIDLTGYTF. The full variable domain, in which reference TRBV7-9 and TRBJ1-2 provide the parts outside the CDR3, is DTGVSQNPRHKITKRGQNVTFRCDPISEHNRLYWYRQTLGQGPEFLTYFQNEAQLEKSRLLSDRFSAERPKGSFSTLEIQRTEQGDSAMYLCASSIDLTGYTFGSGTRLTVV.

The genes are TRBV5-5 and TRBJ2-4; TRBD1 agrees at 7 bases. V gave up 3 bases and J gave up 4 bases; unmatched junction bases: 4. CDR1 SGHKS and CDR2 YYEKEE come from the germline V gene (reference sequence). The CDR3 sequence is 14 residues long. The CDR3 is CASSSWTGKNIQYF. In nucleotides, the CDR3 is TGTGCCAGCAGCTCGTGGACAGGAAAAAACATTCAGTACTTC.

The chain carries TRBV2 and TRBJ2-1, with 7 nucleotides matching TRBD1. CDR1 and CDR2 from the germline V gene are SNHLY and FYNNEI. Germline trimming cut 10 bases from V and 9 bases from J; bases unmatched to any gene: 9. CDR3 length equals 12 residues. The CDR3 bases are TGTGCCATCTCACAGGGGTTGGGTGAGCAGTTCTTC. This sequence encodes CAISQGLGEQFF.